These 18 T cell receptor beta chains came from one sample sequenced in a study of control samples from healthy donors and cancer patients. Profiled with immunoSEQ multiplex PCR; TCRdb holds only in-frame clones, not every one. The repertoire consists of approximately 70,000 clones, with more than 75% occurring once and the leading ten covering around 2%. Sample: PBMCs. All receptors come from a woman aged 45 to 65 with head and neck cancer.

This chain joins TRBV5-1 and TRBJ2-7, with D tentatively TRBD1 (6 bases). CDR1 is SGHRS, CDR2 YFSETQ, per germline. V gave up 4 bases and J gave up 4 bases, with 12 bases separating them. The CDR3 length is 13 residues. As DNA, the CDR3 is TGCGCCAGCAGCCTGGATACAGGGTACGAGCAGTACTTC. It encodes CASSLDTGYEQYF.

The chain couples TRBV29-1 to TRBJ2-7; D is undetermined. Looked up from germline, CDR1 is SQVTM and CDR2 is ANQGSEA. The germline V and J ends were trimmed by 2 bases and 1 base, with 9 bases remaining between them. CDR3 length: 13 residues. The DNA of the CDR3 is TGCAGCGTTGAATCCGGGTTATCCTACGAGCAGTACTTC. This gives the protein CSVESGLSYEQYF.

This chain links TRBV7-8 with TRBJ2-3; 7 bases map to TRBD1. The V segment lost 4 bases and the J segment 2 bases; nucleotides outside the gene matches: 3. CDR1 is SGHVS, CDR2 FQNEAQ, per germline. The CDR3 runs 14 residues. The CDR3 nucleotides are TGTGCCAGCAGCTCCACAGGGGTCACAGATACGCAGTATTTT. It codes for CASSSTGVTDTQYF.

In regard to this clone: No DNA is shown, since the ends of the CDR3 on it are uncertain; the CDR3 is the one TCRdb lists. This rearrangement joins TRBV21-1 to TRBJ2-7; TRBD2 is the table's D call and was not checked against the DNA. TRBV21-1 is a recognized pseudogene. The CDR3 is 15 amino acids in total, end residues counted. This CDR3 is CASSKVGGGANEQYF.

V and J are TRBV19 and TRBJ2-7; D uncertain. Trimming stripped 3 bases from V and 7 bases from J, with 13 bases between. CDR3 size: 13 residues. CDR1 is LNHDA and CDR2 is SQIVND in the germline V gene (reference sequence). CDR3 protein: CASSITPPGEQYF. The CDR3, as DNA: TGTGCCAGTAGTATCACCCCCCCCGGGGAGCAGTACTTC.

This chain uses TRBV6-5 with TRBJ2-1; 12 positions match TRBD2. Germline CDR1 is MNHEY and CDR2 is SVGAGI. V gave up 6 bases and J gave up 9 bases; unmatched junction bases: 9. The CDR3 consists of 15 residues. CDR3 DNA sequence: TGTGCCAGCAGCCTCTATCTAGCGGGGGGGCGTGAGCAGTTCTTC. This sequence encodes CASSLYLAGGREQFF.

The chain couples TRBV29-1 to TRBJ1-2, with TRBD1 matching 7 bases. The CDR3 has 13 amino acids. J lost 7 bases, V lost 4 bases, and 9 bases had no gene match. Germline CDR1 is SQVTM and CDR2 is ANQGSEA. CDR3 nucleotide sequence: TGCAGCGTTGGAACAGGGGTTGGCTCTGGCTACACCTTC. Amino acid sequence: CSVGTGVGSGYTF.

The chain carries TRBV7-8 and TRBJ2-2, with D possibly TRBD1 on 6 matching bases. CDR1 and CDR2 from the germline V gene are SGHVS and FQNEAQ. CDR3 length equals 13 residues. Trimming removed 11 bases at V and 1 base at J, with 11 bases between. CDR3 sequence reads: CAAGVKNTGELFF. The CDR3, as DNA: TGTGCCGCAGGGGTAAAGAACACCGGGGAGCTGTTTTTT. The entire variable domain, with the rest obtained from reference TRBV7-8 and TRBJ2-2, is as follows: GAGVSQSPRYKVAKRGQDVALRCDPISGHVSLFWYQQALGQGPEFLTYFQNEAQLDKSGLPSDRFFAERPEGSVSTLKIQRTQQEDSAVYLCAAGVKNTGELFFGEGSRLTVL.

The CDR3 sequence is CASSATSGGAHQETQYF. The CDR3 DNA reads TGTGCCAGCAGTGCGACTAGCGGGGGGGCCCACCAAGAGACCCAGTACTTC. The V and J genes are TRBV6-1 and TRBJ2-5; 14 nucleotides match TRBD2. With 4 bases clipped from V and 0 bases from J, the junction kept 4 bases outside the gene matches. This CDR3 region has 17 residues. Germline CDR1 is MNHNS and CDR2 is SASEGT.

Turning to this clone: Other DNA sequences in this sample translate to the same CDR3. J is TRBJ2-1 and V is TRBV29-1; 7 bases are a match to TRBD2. The V gene end was trimmed by 4 bases and the J gene end by 7 bases; junction bases not matched to a gene: 7. Germline loops: CDR1 SQVTM, CDR2 ANQGSEA. This CDR3 region has 13 residues. In nucleotides, the CDR3 is TGCAGCGTTGGGGGGGAGGGGCGTAATGAGCAGTTCTTC. Its translation is CSVGGEGRNEQFF.

V gene TRBV25-1 combines with J gene TRBJ2-3; possibly TRBD1 for D (6 bases). The CDR3 is 15 residues long. CDR1 is MGHDK and CDR2 is SYGVNS in the germline V gene. Trimming pared 5 bases from V and 4 bases from J, leaving 16 bases between. The CDR3 DNA reads as TGTGCCAGCAGTCGGGCAGGGGTAGGATCAGATACGCAGTATTTT. Translated, it gives CASSRAGVGSDTQYF.

The J gene is TRBJ1-4, the V gene TRBV19; 9 positions agree with TRBD1. The germline CDR1 and CDR2 sequences are LNHDA and SQIVND (reference sequence). The CDR3 consists of 15 residues. The J segment lost 7 bases and the V segment lost 5 bases, leaving 8 bases of the junction unmatched. As DNA, the CDR3 is TGTGCCAGTAGTCCGGGACAGGGCCCCCGTGAAAAACTGTTTTTT. As protein: CASSPGQGPREKLFF.

The chain links TRBV9 to TRBJ1-2; D uncertain. Trimming shortened V by 2 bases and J by 3 bases, and 8 bases separated the two germline ends. Germline CDR1 is SGDLS and CDR2 is YYNGEE. CDR3 length: 13 amino acids. CDR3 DNA: TGTGCCAGCAGCGTCGGGCCCGACTATGGCTACACCTTC. Protein: CASSVGPDYGYTF.

About this clone itself: Other DNA sequences from this sample encode an identical CDR3 as well. The chain is built from TRBV7-8 and TRBJ1-1; D possibly corresponds to TRBD1 (5 bases). Looked up from germline, CDR1 is SGHVS and CDR2 is FQNEAQ. Trimming pared 2 bases from V and 1 base from J, leaving 17 bases between. CDR3 length equals 17 residues. The CDR3 region is CASSLLPGFLANTEAFF. CDR3 coding DNA: TGTGCCAGCAGCTTACTCCCAGGGTTTTTGGCGAACACTGAAGCTTTCTTT.

The gene calls are TRBV27 and TRBJ1-5, with a tentative D call TRBD1 (5 bases). The CDR3 loop spans 15 amino acids. Trimming took 6 bases from V and 3 from J, leaving 15 bases between them. Germline CDR1 reads MNHEY; CDR2 reads SMNVEV (reference sequence). CDR3 protein: CASRVGTALNQPQHF. The DNA for the CDR3 is TGTGCCAGCAGAGTCGGGACGGCGCTCAATCAGCCCCAGCATTTT.

V and J are TRBV19 and TRBJ2-6; D gene uncertain. CDR3 length: 17 residues. V was clipped by 3 bases and J by 1 base, with 13 bases between them. Germline CDR1 is LNHDA and CDR2 is SQIVND (reference sequence). CDR3 amino acids: CASSIVRHGSGANVLTF. As DNA, the CDR3 is TGTGCCAGTAGTATCGTCAGGCACGGATCTGGGGCCAACGTCCTGACTTTC. Variable domain in full (rest from reference TRBV19 and TRBJ2-6): DGGITQSPKYLFRKEGQNVTLSCEQNLNHDAMYWYRQDPGQGLRLIYYSQIVNDFQKGDIAEGYSVSREKKESFPLTVTSAQKNPTAFYLCASSIVRHGSGANVLTFGAGSRLTVL.

V and J are TRBV2 and TRBJ2-5; D gene ambiguous. This CDR3 region has 12 residues. V lost 3 bases and J 1 base, leaving 3 bases between the germline ends. The germline V gene has CDR1 SNHLY and CDR2 FYNNEI. CDR3 nucleotide sequence: TGTGCCAGCAGTGACACCCAAGAGACCCAGTACTTC. It specifies CASSDTQETQYF.

This chain links TRBV9 with TRBJ1-3; 7 bases map to TRBD1. V trimming: 2 bases; J trimming: 2 bases; junction bases outside the gene matches: 1. This CDR3 is 14 amino acids long. The germline CDR1 and CDR2 sequences are SGDLS and YYNGEE. As DNA, the CDR3 is TGTGCCAGCAGCGTGCAGGGGGCTGGAAACACCATATATTTT. As protein: CASSVQGAGNTIYF. Full variable domain (outside the CDR3, taken from reference TRBV9 and TRBJ1-3): DSGVTQTPKHLITATGQRVTLRCSPRSGDLSVYWYQQSLDQGLQFLIQYYNGEERAKGNILERFSAQQFPDLHSELNLSSLELGDSALYFCASSVQGAGNTIYFGEGSWLTVV.